This T cell receptor (beta chain) was sequenced during a study of T cells in Graves' hyperthyroidism and ophthalmopathy. The CDR3 regions of TCR beta were amplified from RNA transcripts. When the TCR CDR3 underwent first-round RT-PCR, the HTBI primer set was used. TCRdb recomputed calls from the multiplex PCR reads with MiXCR, one row per CDR3 protein. This sample carries 33,000 or so distinct CDR3 sequences, around half of them seen once, and the ten largest clones take approximately 6%. This clonotype came up many times. Patients aged 18 to 65 had newly diagnosed hyperthyroidism lasting under 2 months. Germline V gene data show CDR1 as DFQATT and CDR2 as SNEGSKA (reference sequence). Between the trimmed V and J ends, which lost 6 bases and 0 bases, there was a span of 15 bases. There are 15 residues in the CDR3.

This receptor was identified in a woman aged 45-59 years with Graves' hyperthyroidism that later progressed to Graves' ophthalmopathy. The rearrangement uses TRBV20-1 and TRBJ1-5; D is perhaps TRBD1 (6 bases). The sequenced sample consisted of blood. CDR3 nucleotide sequence: TGCAGTGCCCAACCGACAGGATATAGCAATCAGCCCCAGCATTTT. Amino acid sequence: CSAQPTGYSNQPQHF.